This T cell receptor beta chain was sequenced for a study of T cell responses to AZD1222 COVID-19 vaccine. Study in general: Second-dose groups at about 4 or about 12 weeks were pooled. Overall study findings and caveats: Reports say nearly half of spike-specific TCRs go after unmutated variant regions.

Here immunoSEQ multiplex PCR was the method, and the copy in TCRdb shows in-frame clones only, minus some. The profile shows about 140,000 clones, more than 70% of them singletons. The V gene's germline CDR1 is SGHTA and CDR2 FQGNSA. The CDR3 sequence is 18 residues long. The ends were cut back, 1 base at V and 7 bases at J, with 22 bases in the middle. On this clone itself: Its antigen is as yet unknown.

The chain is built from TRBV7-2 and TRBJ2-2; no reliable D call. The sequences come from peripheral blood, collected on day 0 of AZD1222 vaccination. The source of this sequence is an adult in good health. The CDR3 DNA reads TGTGCCAGCAGCTTAGTACGCCAGCTAAACCTTGTTGGCGGGGAGCTGTTTTTT. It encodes CASSLVRQLNLVGGELFF.